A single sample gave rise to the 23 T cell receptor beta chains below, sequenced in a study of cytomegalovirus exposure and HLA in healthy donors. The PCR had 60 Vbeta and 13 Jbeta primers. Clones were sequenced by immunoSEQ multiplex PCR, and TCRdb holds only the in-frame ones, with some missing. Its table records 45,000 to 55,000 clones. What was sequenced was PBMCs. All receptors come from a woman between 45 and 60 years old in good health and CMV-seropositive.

This CDR3 is CASSERVGQGGDEQYF. The DNA of the CDR3 is TGTGCCAGCAGTGAACGGGTTGGACAGGGCGGCGACGAGCAGTACTTC. V and J are TRBV2 and TRBJ2-7, with TRBD1 matching over 8 bases. Germline CDR1 is SNHLY and CDR2 is FYNNEI. V shed 2 bases and J 5 bases; nucleotides not matched to a gene: 11. The CDR3 length is 16 residues. The whole variable domain, filled in from reference TRBV2 and TRBJ2-7, reads EPEVTQTPSHQVTQMGQEVILRCVPISNHLYFYWYRQILGQKVEFLVSFYNNEISEKSEIFDDQFSVERPDGSNFTLKIRSTKLEDSAMYFCASSERVGQGGDEQYFGPGTRLTVT.

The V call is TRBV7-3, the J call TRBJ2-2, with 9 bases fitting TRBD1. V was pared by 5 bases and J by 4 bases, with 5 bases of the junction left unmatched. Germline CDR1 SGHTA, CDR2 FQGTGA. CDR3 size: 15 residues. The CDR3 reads CASSLTTGGTGELFF. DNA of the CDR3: TGTGCCAGCAGCCTGACGACAGGGGGCACCGGGGAGCTGTTTTTT.

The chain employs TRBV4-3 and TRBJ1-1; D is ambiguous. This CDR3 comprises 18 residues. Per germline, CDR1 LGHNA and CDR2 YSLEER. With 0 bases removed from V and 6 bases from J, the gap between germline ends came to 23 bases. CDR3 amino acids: CASSQDWQGPRGSAEAFF. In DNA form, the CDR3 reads TGCGCCAGCAGCCAAGATTGGCAAGGACCCCGGGGATCGGCTGAAGCTTTCTTT.

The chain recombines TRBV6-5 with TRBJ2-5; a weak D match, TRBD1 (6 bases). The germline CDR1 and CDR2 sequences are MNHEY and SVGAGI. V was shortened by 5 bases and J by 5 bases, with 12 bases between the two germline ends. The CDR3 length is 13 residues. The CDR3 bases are TGTGCCAGCAGTAGACAGGTTCCTGAGACCCAGTACTTC. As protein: CASSRQVPETQYF.

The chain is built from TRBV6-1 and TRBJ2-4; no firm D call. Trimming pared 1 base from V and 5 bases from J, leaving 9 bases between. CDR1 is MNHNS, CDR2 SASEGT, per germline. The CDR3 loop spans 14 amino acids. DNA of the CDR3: TGTGCCAGCAGTGAAGGGTACAGCCAAAACATTCAGTACTTC. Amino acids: CASSEGYSQNIQYF.

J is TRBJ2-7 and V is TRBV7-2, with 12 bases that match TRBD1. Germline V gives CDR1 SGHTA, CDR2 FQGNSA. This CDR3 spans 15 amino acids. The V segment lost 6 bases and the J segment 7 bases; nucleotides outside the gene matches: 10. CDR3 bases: TGTGCCAGCAGACCCCCCGGGACAGGGGGCCGGGAGCAGTACTTC. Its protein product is CASRPPGTGGREQYF.

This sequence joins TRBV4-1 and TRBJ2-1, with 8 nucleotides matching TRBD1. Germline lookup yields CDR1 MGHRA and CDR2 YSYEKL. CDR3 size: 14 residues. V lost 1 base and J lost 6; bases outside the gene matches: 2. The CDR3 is CASSQADRGNEQFF. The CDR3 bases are TGCGCCAGCAGCCAAGCAGACAGGGGCAATGAGCAGTTCTTC.

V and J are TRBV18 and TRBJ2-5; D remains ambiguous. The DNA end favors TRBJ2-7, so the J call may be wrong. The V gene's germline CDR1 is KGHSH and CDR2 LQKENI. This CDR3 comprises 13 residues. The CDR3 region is CASSKRGEYEQYF. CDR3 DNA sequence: TGTGCCAGCTCAAAAAGAGGTGAATACGAGCAGTACTTC.

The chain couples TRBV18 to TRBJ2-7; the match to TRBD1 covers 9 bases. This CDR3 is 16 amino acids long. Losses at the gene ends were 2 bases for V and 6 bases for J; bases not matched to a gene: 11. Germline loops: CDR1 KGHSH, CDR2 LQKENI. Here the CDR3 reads CASSPGGTGFSGEQYF. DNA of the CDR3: TGTGCCAGCTCACCAGGCGGGACAGGGTTTTCTGGCGAGCAGTACTTC.

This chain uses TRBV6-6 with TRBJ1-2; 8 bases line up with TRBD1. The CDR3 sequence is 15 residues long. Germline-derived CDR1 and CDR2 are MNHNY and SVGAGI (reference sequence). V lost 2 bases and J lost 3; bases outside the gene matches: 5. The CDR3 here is CASSYATGEDYGYTF. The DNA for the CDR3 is TGTGCCAGCAGTTACGCGACAGGGGAAGACTATGGCTACACCTTC.

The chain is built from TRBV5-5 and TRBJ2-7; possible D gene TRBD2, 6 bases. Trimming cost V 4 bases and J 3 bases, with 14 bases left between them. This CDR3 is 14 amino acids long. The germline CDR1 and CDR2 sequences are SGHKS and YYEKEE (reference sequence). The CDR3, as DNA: TGTGCCAGCAGCCCTTGGGACTCACTCTACGAGCAGTACTTC. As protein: CASSPWDSLYEQYF.

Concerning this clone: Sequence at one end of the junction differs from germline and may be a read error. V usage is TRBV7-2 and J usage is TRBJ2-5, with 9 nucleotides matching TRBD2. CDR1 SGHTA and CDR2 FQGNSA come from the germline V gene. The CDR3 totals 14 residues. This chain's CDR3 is CASSLAGRVETQYF. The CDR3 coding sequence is TGTGCCAGCAGCCTAGCGGGGAGGGTGGAGACCCAGTACTTC.

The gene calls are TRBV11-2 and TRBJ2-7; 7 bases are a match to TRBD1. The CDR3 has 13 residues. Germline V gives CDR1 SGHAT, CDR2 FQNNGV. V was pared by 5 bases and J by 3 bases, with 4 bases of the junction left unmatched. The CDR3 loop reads CASSRGRNYEQYF. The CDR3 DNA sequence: TGTGCCAGCAGCAGGGGGCGAAACTACGAGCAGTACTTC. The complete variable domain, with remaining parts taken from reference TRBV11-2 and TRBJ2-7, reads EAGVAQSPRYKIIEKRQSVAFWCNPISGHATLYWYQQILGQGPKLLIQFQNNGVVDDSQLPKDRFSAERLKGVDSTLKIQPAKLEDSAVYLCASSRGRNYEQYFGPGTRLTVT.

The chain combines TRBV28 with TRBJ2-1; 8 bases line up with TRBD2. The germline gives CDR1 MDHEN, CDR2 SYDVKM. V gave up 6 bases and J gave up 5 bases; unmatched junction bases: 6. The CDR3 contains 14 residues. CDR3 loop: CASRVAGPDNEQFF. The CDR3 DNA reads TGTGCCAGCAGGGTAGCGGGACCTGACAATGAGCAGTTCTTC.

The CDR3 DNA sequence: TGTGCCAGTAGTATCGGGTGGAACACTGAAGCTTTCTTT. Translating gives CASSIGWNTEAFF. The chain is built from TRBV19 and TRBJ1-1; D is undetermined. The CDR3 runs 13 residues. The ends were cut back, 3 bases at V and 1 base at J, with 6 bases in the middle. Germline V gene sequence: CDR1 LNHDA, CDR2 SQIVND (reference sequence).

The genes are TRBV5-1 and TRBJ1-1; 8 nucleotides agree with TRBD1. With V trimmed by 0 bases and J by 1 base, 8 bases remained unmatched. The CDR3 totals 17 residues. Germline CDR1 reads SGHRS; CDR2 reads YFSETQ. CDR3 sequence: CASSLAGRGLGNTEAFF. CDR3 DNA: TGCGCCAGCAGCTTGGCCGGCAGGGGGCTAGGGAACACTGAAGCTTTCTTT.

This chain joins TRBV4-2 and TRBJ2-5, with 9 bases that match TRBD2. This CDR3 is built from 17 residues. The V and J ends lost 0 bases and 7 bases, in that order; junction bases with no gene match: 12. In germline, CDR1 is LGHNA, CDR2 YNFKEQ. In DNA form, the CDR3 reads TGTGCCAGCAGCCAAGATCTTAGCGGGGGTCAGTTAGTGACCCAGTACTTC. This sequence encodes CASSQDLSGGQLVTQYF.

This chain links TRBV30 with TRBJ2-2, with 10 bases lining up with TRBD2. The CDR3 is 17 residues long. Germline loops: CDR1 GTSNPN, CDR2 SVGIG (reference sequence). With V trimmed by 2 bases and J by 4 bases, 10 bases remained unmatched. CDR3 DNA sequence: TGTGCCTGGAGTTATATGAGACTAGCGGGTGGCACCGGGGAGCTGTTTTTT. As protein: CAWSYMRLAGGTGELFF.

The CDR3 reads CASSRDPGTNEKLFF. CDR3 in DNA: TGTGCCAGCAGCCGAGACCCAGGTACTAATGAAAAACTGTTTTTT. The V and J genes are TRBV28 and TRBJ1-4; D is unresolved. This CDR3 has 15 residues. The V gene's germline CDR1 is MDHEN and CDR2 SYDVKM. Deletions cut 6 bases from V and 2 bases from J, with 13 bases between.

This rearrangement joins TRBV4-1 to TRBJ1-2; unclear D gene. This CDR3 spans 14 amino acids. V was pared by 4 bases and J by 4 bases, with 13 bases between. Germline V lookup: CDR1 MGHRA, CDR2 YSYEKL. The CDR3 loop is CASSRPAQAYGYTF. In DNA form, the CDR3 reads TGCGCCAGCAGCCGTCCAGCCCAGGCCTATGGCTACACCTTC.

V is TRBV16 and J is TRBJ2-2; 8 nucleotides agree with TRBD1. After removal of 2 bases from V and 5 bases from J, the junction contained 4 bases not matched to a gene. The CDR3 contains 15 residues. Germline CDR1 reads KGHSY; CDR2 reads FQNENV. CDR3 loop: CASSQGQGWTGELFF. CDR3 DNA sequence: TGTGCCAGCAGCCAAGGACAGGGATGGACCGGGGAGCTGTTTTTT.

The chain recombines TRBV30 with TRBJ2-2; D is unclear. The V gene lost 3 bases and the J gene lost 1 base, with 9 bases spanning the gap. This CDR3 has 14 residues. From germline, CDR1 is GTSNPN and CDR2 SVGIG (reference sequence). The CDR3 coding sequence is TGTGCCTGGAGGCGGCAGTTGAACACCGGGGAGCTGTTTTTT. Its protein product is CAWRRQLNTGELFF.

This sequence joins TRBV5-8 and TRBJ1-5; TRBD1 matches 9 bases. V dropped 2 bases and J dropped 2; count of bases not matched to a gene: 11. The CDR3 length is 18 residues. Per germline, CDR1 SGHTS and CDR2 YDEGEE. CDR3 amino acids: CASSLGIGTGTRNQPQHF. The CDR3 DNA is TGTGCCAGCAGCTTAGGTATCGGGACAGGGACGCGCAATCAGCCCCAGCATTTT.